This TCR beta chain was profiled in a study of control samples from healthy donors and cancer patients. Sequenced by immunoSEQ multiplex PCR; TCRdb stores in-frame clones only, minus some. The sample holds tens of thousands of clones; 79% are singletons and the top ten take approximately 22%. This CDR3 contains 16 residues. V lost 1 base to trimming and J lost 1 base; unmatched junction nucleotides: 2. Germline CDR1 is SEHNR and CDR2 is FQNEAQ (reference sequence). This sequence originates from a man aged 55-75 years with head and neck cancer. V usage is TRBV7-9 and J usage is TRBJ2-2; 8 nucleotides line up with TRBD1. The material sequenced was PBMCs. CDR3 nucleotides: TGTGCCAGCAGCTTAGTTGACAGGGGGAACACCGGGGAGCTGTTTTTT. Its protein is CASSLVDRGNTGELFF.